The 8 T cell receptor beta chains listed next were all sequenced from one sample in a study of control samples from healthy donors and cancer patients. Only in-frame clones appear in the TCRdb table, and some are missing; sequencing was by immunoSEQ multiplex PCR. The table shows roughly 150,000 clones, with around 88% occurring only once. Sample: blood. The receptor source for this set is a man aged 18 to 30 in good health.

This chain connects TRBV9 to TRBJ2-7, with 7 nucleotides matching TRBD1. The germline CDR1 and CDR2 sequences are SGDLS and YYNGEE. The CDR3 is 14 residues long. V was pared by 2 bases and J by 0 bases, with 2 bases of the junction left unmatched. CDR3 DNA: TGTGCCAGCAGCGTGGGACAGAGCTCCTACGAGCAGTACTTC. As protein: CASSVGQSSYEQYF.

The CDR3 nucleotides are TGTGCCAGTAGTATGCCAGGGATCCAGTCACCCCTCCACTTT. It translates to CASSMPGIQSPLHF. The chain links TRBV19 to TRBJ1-6; a possible D gene is TRBD1 (5 bases). Germline V gene sequence: CDR1 LNHDA, CDR2 SQIVND (reference sequence). V gave up 3 bases and J gave up 10 bases, with 13 bases separating them. The CDR3 is 14 residues long.

The genes are TRBV7-2 and TRBJ1-5; D uncertain. Germline values: CDR1 SGHTA, CDR2 FQGNSA. There are 13 residues in the CDR3. V shed 4 bases and J shed 5 bases, with 9 bases lying between them. CDR3 residues: CASSSRRDQPQHF. Here the CDR3 DNA reads TGTGCCAGCAGCTCCCGGAGGGATCAGCCCCAGCATTTT.

The V and J genes are TRBV7-6 and TRBJ2-3; TRBD2 aligns across 11 bases. Germline V gene lookup returns CDR1 SGHVS and CDR2 FNYEAQ. The CDR3 contains 18 residues. V shed 4 bases and J 0 bases; nucleotides not matched to a gene: 9. The CDR3 here is CASSSPLAGGTSTDTQYF. The CDR3 region has the DNA TGTGCCAGCAGCTCACCGCTAGCGGGGGGCACGAGCACAGATACGCAGTATTTT.

The chain links TRBV7-9 to TRBJ2-1; weak D call: TRBD2 (7 bases). Germline V lookup: CDR1 SEHNR, CDR2 FQNEAQ (reference sequence). The V gene lost 1 base and the J gene lost 2 bases, with 18 bases spanning the gap. The CDR3 consists of 18 residues. Written as DNA, the CDR3 is TGTGCCAGCAGCTTAGAAAGGGCGGGGGCCCACCCCTACAATGAGCAGTTCTTC. Amino acid sequence: CASSLERAGAHPYNEQFF.

This clone was counted between two and nine times. The chain has TRBV7-8 and TRBJ2-7; 7 positions agree with TRBD1. CDR1 SGHVS and CDR2 FQNEAQ come from the germline V gene. The V and J ends lost 3 bases and 2 bases, in that order; junction bases with no gene match: 4. The CDR3 contains 14 residues. The CDR3 reads CASSFITGAYEQYF. In nucleotides, the CDR3 is TGTGCCAGCAGCTTTATAACAGGGGCCTACGAGCAGTACTTC.

V usage is TRBV18 and J usage is TRBJ2-3; TRBD2 matches at 7 bases. V gave up 6 bases and J gave up 1 base; unmatched junction bases: 7. Germline CDR1 and CDR2: KGHSH and LQKENI. This CDR3 is 15 amino acids long. CDR3 DNA: TGTGCCAGCTCGCGGGCGGGGGAGCGCACAGATACGCAGTATTTT. It translates to CASSRAGERTDTQYF.

The chain combines TRBV29-1 with TRBJ2-2; possible D gene TRBD1, 7 bases. This CDR3 is built from 15 residues. CDR1 and CDR2 from the germline V gene are SQVTM and ANQGSEA. V was shortened by 6 bases and J by 5 bases, with 19 bases between the two germline ends. CDR3: CSVARTGGVTGELFF. Written as DNA, the CDR3 is TGCAGCGTGGCCCGGACAGGAGGGGTGACCGGGGAGCTGTTTTTT.